This T cell receptor beta chain stems from a study of T cells after yellow fever vaccination. At the level of the study: Libraries from low-cell-number fractions were prepared with the SMART-Seq v4 Ultra Low Input RNA kit.

UMIs and a universal primer site were added when TCR cDNA was made by 5'RACE template switching. TCRdb re-called the 5' RACE reads with MiXCR, one entry per CDR3 protein. Of some 560,000 distinct CDR3 sequences in the sample, about a sixth were seen once. Regarding this clonotype: The antigen is undetermined.

General study findings and limits: After the booster, about 95% of CD4 and 88% of CD8 primary-response clones were re-detected. The study noted that FACS-sorted repertoires could contain abundant clonotypes contaminating from the bulk population.

Trimming took off 2 bases at V and 3 bases at J, with 4 bases between the two ends. The CDR3 runs to 11 residues. Looked up from germline, CDR1 is SQVTM and CDR2 is ANQGSEA. The rearrangement uses TRBV29-1 and TRBJ2-5; unclear D gene. The clonotype originates from a man aged 18 to 30 who received the YFV17D yellow fever vaccine. Sequencing used PBMCs, obtained roughly 5 days after the first yellow fever vaccination. In nucleotides, the CDR3 is TGCAGCGTTGAACAGGAAGAGACCCAGTACTTC. Translation gives CSVEQEETQYF.